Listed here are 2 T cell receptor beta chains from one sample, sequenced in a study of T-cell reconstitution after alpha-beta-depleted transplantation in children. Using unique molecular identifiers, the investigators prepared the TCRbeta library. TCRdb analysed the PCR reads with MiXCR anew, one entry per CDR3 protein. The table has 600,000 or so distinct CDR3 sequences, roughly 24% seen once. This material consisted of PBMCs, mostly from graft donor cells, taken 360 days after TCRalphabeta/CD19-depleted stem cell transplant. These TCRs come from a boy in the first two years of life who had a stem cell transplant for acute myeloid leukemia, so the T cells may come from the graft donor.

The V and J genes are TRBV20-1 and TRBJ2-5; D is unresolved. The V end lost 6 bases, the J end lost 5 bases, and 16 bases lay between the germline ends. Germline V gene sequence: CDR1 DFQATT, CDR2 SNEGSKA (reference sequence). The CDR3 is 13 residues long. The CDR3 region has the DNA TGCAGTGCCCAGACCTACATGATGGAGACCCAGTACTTC. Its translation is CSAQTYMMETQYF.

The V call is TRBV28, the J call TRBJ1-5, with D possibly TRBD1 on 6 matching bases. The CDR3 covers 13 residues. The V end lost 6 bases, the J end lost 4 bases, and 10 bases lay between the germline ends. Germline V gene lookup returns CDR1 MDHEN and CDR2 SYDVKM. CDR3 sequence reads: CASSDRPNQPQHF. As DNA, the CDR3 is TGTGCCAGCAGCGACAGGCCAAATCAGCCCCAGCATTTT. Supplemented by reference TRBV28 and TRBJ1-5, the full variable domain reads DVKVTQSSRYLVKRTGEKVFLECVQDMDHENMFWYRQDPGLGLRLIYFSYDVKMKEKGDIPEGYSVSREKKERFSLILESASTNQTSMYLCASSDRPNQPQHFGDGTRLSIL.